The text below deals with one T cell receptor beta chain. This clone's antigen is unknown. Base qualities are not at hand, and no much larger clone is one base apart. The CDR3 starts with the cysteine, ends with the phenylalanine, and has 16 residues. Left in the record is the CDR3 DNA by itself, 48 bases read in frame from the first base. From the germline V gene, CDR1 is MDHEN and CDR2 is SYDVKM. Trimming leaves V shorter by 6 bases and J shorter by 8 bases, with the junction holding 14 bases beyond the gene matches. The source of the sample is a study of blood T cell repertoires in COVID-19 (dated by TCRdb to the early 2020s). About the study as a whole: Collaborator samples came from the United States, Italy and Spain and covered acute and convalescent phases of COVID-19. The material from the prospective study consisted of cDNA or gDNA derived from T cells, B-cell-depleted T cells, or PBMCs. Subjects who had been exposed to COVID-19, were actively infected with it, or had recovered from it provided the deeply sampled blood TCRbeta repertoires that made up the dataset. The repertoires were made available in a free public database intended to serve as a resource for research on the immune response to SARS-CoV-2. The samples were drawn from the first 160 participants of the ongoing ImmuneRACE study and from 1,254 subjects provided by 6 global collaborators. Sample metadata almost always included a de-identified subject ID, COVID-19 status, age in years and sex. HLA class I and class II types, where available, came from metadata supplied by the sample provider rather than from assay-based typing.

The immunoSEQ Assay, a bias-controlled multiplex PCR, was used to amplify TCRbeta CDR3 regions from genomic DNA. Concerning the study's data processing: Within the assay, amplification of reference gene primers was used to estimate how many nucleated cells each sample contained. To quantify the absolute abundance of each unique TCRbeta CDR3 rearrangement, sequence reads were collapsed and filtered. For each sample, productive Simpson clonality was calculated as the square root of Simpson's diversity index over productive rearrangements. TCRdb provides this immuneACCESS table in a form limited to in-frame rearrangements. Some clones are lacking; in checked studies, under half of them reflect an unresolved V gene, and why the rest are absent is not known. Clone size and the V and J calls come from that table; the DNA yielded D and trimming. For this sample the table gives about 130,000 clones, of which 80% to 90% were detected only once. The biggest ten clones account for 2.5% to 3% of the sample.

The collaborating institutions used their own protocols to collect whole blood in K2EDTA tubes. For TCRbeta analysis, collaborators shipped samples in one of three forms: frozen whole blood, isolated PBMCs, or DNA extracted from either of those sample types. General study outcomes and caveats: How much clinical and demographic metadata was included differed by source and by participant, and the metadata was provided uncurated.

Sequenced sample: peripheral blood. The TCR comes from a man in his 60s with active or convalescent COVID-19. The sequence joins TRBV28 to TRBJ1-5, with 9 middle bases fitting TRBD1. DNA sequence: TGTGCCAGCAGGTTGGACAGGGGAACCTCTATTGAGCCCCAGCATTTT. It encodes CASRLDRGTSIEPQHF.